This T cell receptor beta chain was identified during a study of CD8 T cells in Susac syndrome. Random hexamers primed reverse transcription of about 0.5 to 1 ug RNA. TCRdb used MiXCR to reprocess the immunoSEQ multiplex PCR reads, holding one entry per CDR3 protein. The repertoire holds around 150,000 distinct CDR3 sequences, with 94% as singletons. Deletions cut 5 bases from V and 1 base from J, with 8 bases between. Germline V lookup: CDR1 GTSNPN, CDR2 SVGIG (reference sequence). The CDR3 totals 12 residues. Negative isolation yielded the CD8+ and CD4+ T cells, while FACS enriched the TEMRA cells. This TCR was recovered from a human donor with multiple sclerosis. Sequencing was performed on CD4+ T cells from PBMCs. The rearrangement joins TRBV30 to TRBJ1-1; no reliable D call. CDR3 DNA: TGTGCCTGGGGGAGACGGAACACTGAAGCTTTCTTT. It specifies CAWGRRNTEAFF.